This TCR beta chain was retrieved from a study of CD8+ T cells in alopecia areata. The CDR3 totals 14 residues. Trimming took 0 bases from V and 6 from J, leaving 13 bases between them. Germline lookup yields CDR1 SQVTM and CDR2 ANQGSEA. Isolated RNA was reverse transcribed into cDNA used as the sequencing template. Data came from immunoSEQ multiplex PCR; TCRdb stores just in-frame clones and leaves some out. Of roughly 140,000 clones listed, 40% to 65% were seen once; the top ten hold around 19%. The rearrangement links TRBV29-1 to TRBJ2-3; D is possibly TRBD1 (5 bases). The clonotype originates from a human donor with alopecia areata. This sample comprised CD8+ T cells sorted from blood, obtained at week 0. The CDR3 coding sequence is TGCAGCGTTGAAGATCCAGGGCATGATGATACGCAGTATTTT. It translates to CSVEDPGHDDTQYF.